Listed below are T cell receptor beta chains from one sample, sequenced in a study of cytomegalovirus exposure and HLA in healthy donors. Sequencing was performed with immunoSEQ multiplex PCR; in TCRdb, only in-frame clones are kept and a portion is missing. Found here are around 110,000 clones, 71% of them singletons; the top ten hold less than 3.5%. Source material: PBMCs. All receptors come from a female donor in good health and CMV-seronegative. Each CDR3 is given with its conserved first and last residue. The order of the fields is CDR3 protein, CDR3 DNA, D gene, J gene, clone size, V gene. A D gene is named only where the DNA matches it firmly. Clone size is shown for a subset of rows, as once, few, many or a class of expanded clone.

CASSPQQREVDNEQFF	TGCGCCAGCAGCCCCCAGCAGCGGGAGGTGGACAATGAGCAGTTCTTC	TRBD2	TRBJ2-1	NA	TRBV10-1
CASSDLGRWDTQYF	TGTGCCAGCAGTGACCTGGGGAGGTGGGATACGCAGTATTTT	NA	TRBJ2-3	NA	TRBV27
CASSLDYQRGEQYF	TGTGCCAGCAGCCTAGACTACCAACGTGGGGAGCAGTACTTC	NA	TRBJ2-7	NA	TRBV7-6
CASSLGGGDEQFF	TGTGCCAGCAGCTTGGGGGGGGGAGATGAGCAGTTCTTC	TRBD2	TRBJ2-1	NA	TRBV7-9
CSVGVLAGVGYEQYF	TGCAGCGTTGGGGTTCTAGCGGGAGTGGGCTACGAGCAGTACTTC	TRBD2	TRBJ2-7	once	TRBV29-1
CASSLNYEQYF	TGTGCCAGCAGCCTAAACTACGAGCAGTACTTC	NA	TRBJ2-7	NA	TRBV7-2
CSVAPGENYGYTF	TGCAGCGTTGCCCCGGGAGAGAACTATGGCTACACCTTC	NA	TRBJ1-2	NA	TRBV29-1
CSVEDSTGEVDTEAFF	TGCAGCGTTGAAGACAGCACAGGGGAGGTGGACACTGAAGCTTTCTTT	TRBD1	TRBJ1-1	NA	TRBV29-1
CASSLDLTGGWNEQFF	TGTGCCAGCAGTTTGGATTTGACAGGGGGATGGAATGAGCAGTTCTTC	TRBD1	TRBJ2-1	NA	TRBV28
CASSFAPRTAVGAFF	TGTGCCAGCAGCTTCGCACCCCGGACAGCCGTGGGAGCTTTCTTT	NA	TRBJ1-1	few	TRBV11-2
CASSKGAGITEAFF	TGTGCCAGTAGTAAGGGGGCCGGGATCACTGAAGCTTTCTTT	TRBD1	TRBJ1-1	few	TRBV19
CASSLISGREGETQYF	TGTGCCAGCAGCTTAATTAGCGGGAGAGAGGGGGAGACCCAGTACTTC	TRBD2	TRBJ2-5	NA	TRBV7-2
CATRSGRYEQFF	TGTGCCACCCGTAGCGGGAGGTATGAGCAGTTCTTC	TRBD2	TRBJ2-1	NA	TRBV6-4
CAWRSGTTSTDTQYF	TGTGCCTGGAGGTCCGGGACTACTAGCACAGATACGCAGTATTTT	TRBD2	TRBJ2-3	NA	TRBV30
CASDDPAGGPDTQYF	TGTGCCAGCGATGATCCAGCGGGAGGTCCAGATACGCAGTATTTT	TRBD2	TRBJ2-3	NA	TRBV2
CASSSSGTGSYNEQFF	TGTGCCAGCAGTTCGTCCGGGACAGGGTCCTACAATGAGCAGTTCTTC	TRBD1	TRBJ2-1	few	TRBV6-5
CAWSDSRGQPQHF	TGTGCCTGGAGTGATTCAAGAGGACAGCCCCAGCATTTT	NA	TRBJ1-5	few	TRBV30
CASSYSTGGADGYTF	TGTGCCAGCAGTTACTCGACAGGGGGCGCAGACGGCTACACCTTC	TRBD1	TRBJ1-2	few	TRBV6-6
CASRFRENYEQYF	TGCGCCAGCAGATTCCGAGAGAACTACGAGCAGTACTTC	NA	TRBJ2-7	NA	TRBV5-1
CASKSTGGVTDTQYF	TGTGCCTCCAAATCGACAGGGGGGGTCACAGATACGCAGTATTTT	TRBD1	TRBJ2-3	NA	TRBV9
CASSQRDNSYEQYF	TGCGCCAGCAGCCAGAGGGACAACTCCTACGAGCAGTACTTC	NA	TRBJ2-7	NA	TRBV4-1
CASREPCRGQDGYTF	TGTGCAAGTCGCGAGCCTTGCAGGGGGCAGGATGGCTACACCTTC	NA	TRBJ1-2	NA	TRBV12-2
CASSQVDNEQFF	TGTGCCAGCAGCCAAGTAGACAATGAGCAGTTCTTC	NA	TRBJ2-1	NA	TRBV6-1
CASSLEGPYNSPLHF	TGCGCCAGCAGCTTGGAGGGGCCCTATAATTCACCCCTCCACTTT	NA	TRBJ1-6	NA	TRBV5-1
CASRPSSQGTGELFF	TGTGCCAGCAGGCCTTCTTCCCAGGGCACCGGGGAGCTGTTTTTT	NA	TRBJ2-2	few	TRBV7-2
CASSFGRGSEAFF	TGCGCCAGCAGCTTTGGACGGGGATCTGAAGCTTTCTTT	NA	TRBJ1-1	NA	TRBV5-1
CASSLRDSGHEQFF	TGTGCCAGTAGTCTCCGGGACAGTGGCCATGAGCAGTTCTTC	TRBD1	TRBJ2-1	once	TRBV19
CASSSSGIYEQYF	TGTGCCAGCAGTTCTAGCGGGATCTACGAGCAGTACTTC	TRBD2	TRBJ2-7	NA	TRBV28
CASSLRGLSFGTDTQYF	TGTGCCAGCAGCTTAAGGGGACTCTCGTTTGGTACAGATACGCAGTATTTT	NA	TRBJ2-3	few	TRBV7-2
CASSLKGGDTEAFF	TGTGCCAGCAGCTTAAAGGGGGGGGACACTGAAGCTTTCTTT	NA	TRBJ1-1	NA	TRBV7-6
CASSRLAGEIGELFF	TGTGCCAGCAGCCGACTAGCGGGAGAGATCGGGGAGCTGTTTTTT	TRBD2	TRBJ2-2	NA	TRBV6-5
CASSLGGAGTSILGEQYF	TGTGCCAGCAGCTTAGGAGGGGCAGGGACTAGCATCCTAGGCGAGCAGTACTTC	TRBD2	TRBJ2-7	NA	TRBV7-8
CAVRSREYHEQFF	TGTGCCGTCAGGAGTCGGGAGTACCATGAGCAGTTCTTC	NA	TRBJ2-1	NA	TRBV30
CASSSPRLGSAYTDTQYF	TGTGCCAGCAGCTCCCCCAGGTTGGGTAGCGCTTACACAGATACGCAGTATTTT	NA	TRBJ2-3	NA	TRBV7-9
CATSTRVTGNTIYF	TGTGCCACCAGCACTCGGGTTACTGGAAACACCATATATTTT	NA	TRBJ1-3	NA	TRBV15
CASSQGQGDTSHEQYF	TGCGCCAGCAGCCAGGGACAGGGGGATACGTCCCACGAGCAGTACTTC	TRBD1	TRBJ2-7	NA	TRBV4-1
CASSLSTRERTYEQYF	TGTGCCAGCAGCTTAAGCACGCGGGAGCGCACCTACGAGCAGTACTTC	TRBD2	TRBJ2-7	NA	TRBV7-2
CASSRRLGGAVFWEQFF	TGTGCCAGCAGCCGACGTCTAGGGGGCGCCGTTTTTTGGGAGCAGTTCTTC	TRBD1	TRBJ2-1	NA	TRBV14
CAISDGGRSREQYF	TGTGCCATCAGTGATGGGGGCCGGTCTCGGGAGCAGTACTTC	NA	TRBJ2-7	NA	TRBV10-3
CASRRPTLRTYNEQFF	TGTGCCAGCAGGAGGCCCACCCTGAGAACCTACAATGAGCAGTTCTTC	NA	TRBJ2-1	NA	TRBV2
CAISPSWGAGGEQPQHF	TGTGCCATCAGTCCGTCGTGGGGCGCAGGTGGGGAACAGCCCCAGCATTTT	NA	TRBJ1-5	NA	TRBV10-3
CSVEVSGGFEQYF	TGCAGCGTTGAAGTGAGTGGAGGGTTCGAGCAGTACTTC	NA	TRBJ2-7	NA	TRBV29-1
CASSLNGNTEAFF	TGTGCCAGCAGCTTAAACGGGAACACTGAAGCTTTCTTT	NA	TRBJ1-1	NA	TRBV7-7
CASHPGGQPRLILAFF	TGTGCCAGCCACCCCGGGGGACAGCCGAGATTGATTCTAGCTTTCTTT	TRBD1	TRBJ1-1	NA	TRBV6-4
CASSPLRGTGGPGELFF	TGTGCCAGCAGCCCCCTACGGGGGACAGGGGGCCCCGGGGAGCTGTTTTTT	TRBD1	TRBJ2-2	few	TRBV28
CASSFTVMNTEAFF	TGTGCCAGCAGCTTCACAGTAATGAACACTGAAGCTTTCTTT	NA	TRBJ1-1	few	TRBV5-5
CAITGRDNTGELFF	TGTGCCATCACGGGGCGGGATAACACCGGGGAGCTGTTTTTT	NA	TRBJ2-2	NA	TRBV10-3
CASSQGQGASPLHF	TGTGCCAGCAGTCAAGGACAGGGGGCTTCACCCCTCCACTTT	TRBD1	TRBJ1-6	few	TRBV6-4